Listed below are T cell receptor beta chains from one sample, sequenced in a study of cytomegalovirus exposure and HLA in healthy donors. Some clones are missing from TCRdb's copy, which holds only in-frame ones; the method was immunoSEQ multiplex PCR. The data show 95,000 to 120,000 clones, about 80% seen once. The sequenced sample consisted of PBMCs. These receptors came from a woman between 25 and 40 years old in good health and CMV-seropositive. The CDR3 runs from the conserved cysteine through the conserved F or W. Fields, in order: D gene, V gene, J gene, clone size, CDR3 protein, CDR3 DNA. A D gene is named only where the DNA matches it firmly. The size entry is marked missing in some rows and otherwise reads once, few, many or a size class.

D: .; V: TRBV19; J: TRBJ2-2; size: .; CDR3: CASGHNTGELFF; DNA: TGTGCCAGTGGACACAACACCGGGGAGCTGTTTTTT
D: .; V: TRBV9; J: TRBJ2-5; size: .; CDR3: CASSAGGLALETQYF; DNA: TGTGCCAGCAGCGCCGGGGGGCTAGCCCTAGAGACCCAGTACTTC
D: TRBD1; V: TRBV19; J: TRBJ1-1; size: .; CDR3: CAINRGHNIDTEAFF; DNA: TGTGCCATTAACAGGGGGCATAATATCGACACTGAAGCTTTCTTT
D: .; V: TRBV27; J: TRBJ1-2; size: .; CDR3: CAGGTIANYGYTF; DNA: TGTGCCGGGGGGACGATAGCTAACTATGGCTACACCTTC
D: TRBD1; V: TRBV7-9; J: TRBJ1-4; size: .; CDR3: CASSLEGTGSLFF; DNA: TGTGCCAGCAGCTTGGAAGGGACAGGGAGTTTGTTTTTT
D: .; V: TRBV7-2; J: TRBJ1-1; size: .; CDR3: CASSLAQSGLTEAFF; DNA: TGTGCCAGCAGCTTAGCGCAATCGGGGTTGACTGAAGCTTTCTTT
D: .; V: TRBV5-6; J: TRBJ1-2; size: .; CDR3: CASSLRGHRYYGYTF; DNA: TGTGCCAGCAGCTTGAGGGGTCATAGGTACTATGGCTACACCTTC
D: TRBD1; V: TRBV7-9; J: TRBJ1-5; size: few; CDR3: CASSHTGEYQPQHF; DNA: TGTGCCAGCAGCCACACAGGGGAGTATCAGCCCCAGCATTTT
D: .; V: TRBV4-2; J: TRBJ1-2; size: .; CDR3: CASSQDYSSNYGYTF; DNA: TGTGCCAGCAGCCAAGATTACAGCAGCAACTATGGCTACACCTTC
D: TRBD2; V: TRBV6-1; J: TRBJ2-7; size: .; CDR3: CASRGGTNPYEQYF; DNA: TGTGCCAGCAGGGGCGGGACTAATCCCTACGAGCAGTACTTC
D: TRBD1; V: TRBV6-5; J: TRBJ1-2; size: .; CDR3: CASRNDRVTNYGYTF; DNA: TGTGCCAGCAGAAACGACAGGGTGACAAACTATGGCTACACCTTC
D: TRBD1; V: TRBV27; J: TRBJ1-4; size: .; CDR3: CASSFGRGREKLFF; DNA: TGTGCCAGCAGTTTCGGCAGGGGGCGTGAAAAACTGTTTTTT
D: .; V: TRBV19; J: TRBJ1-1; size: .; CDR3: CASSWGWDNMNTEAFF; DNA: TGTGCCAGTAGTTGGGGTTGGGACAACATGAACACTGAAGCTTTCTTT
D: TRBD1; V: TRBV2; J: TRBJ1-1; size: .; CDR3: CASSQGQGAGNTEAFF; DNA: TGTGCCAGCAGCCAGGGACAGGGGGCAGGGAACACTGAAGCTTTCTTT
D: TRBD1; V: TRBV5-1; J: TRBJ2-7; size: .; CDR3: CASSQDRLAYEQYF; DNA: TGCGCCAGCAGCCAGGACAGGTTAGCCTACGAGCAGTACTTC
D: .; V: TRBV11-2; J: TRBJ1-1; size: .; CDR3: CASSFRPRGGTEAFF; DNA: TGTGCCAGCAGCTTCCGACCGAGGGGAGGCACTGAAGCTTTCTTT
D: TRBD1; V: TRBV7-9; J: TRBJ2-5; size: .; CDR3: CASSLTGTGAGEQYF; DNA: TGTGCCAGCAGCCTTACCGGGACAGGGGCAGGGGAGCAGTACTTC
D: .; V: TRBV7-6; J: TRBJ1-1; size: .; CDR3: CASSWGQNTEAFF; DNA: TGTGCCAGCAGCTGGGGACAGAACACTGAAGCTTTCTTT
D: .; V: TRBV11-2; J: TRBJ2-3; size: .; CDR3: CASSFFRTRTDTQYF; DNA: TGTGCCAGCAGCTTTTTTCGGACACGCACAGATACGCAGTATTTT
D: .; V: TRBV9; J: TRBJ1-2; size: few; CDR3: CASSGDHRVYYGYTF; DNA: TGTGCCAGCAGCGGAGACCACAGGGTTTACTATGGCTACACCTTC
D: .; V: TRBV5-8; J: TRBJ1-3; size: few; CDR3: CASSLDSLGSNTIYF; DNA: TGTGCCAGCAGCTTGGATTCTCTTGGTAGTAACACCATATATTTT
D: TRBD1; V: TRBV7-7; J: TRBJ2-2; size: .; CDR3: CASSLGTGEVGELFF; DNA: TGTGCTAGCAGCCTCGGGACAGGGGAAGTCGGGGAGCTGTTTTTT
D: .; V: TRBV4-2; J: TRBJ1-2; size: .; CDR3: CASSQDPDIYGYTF; DNA: TGTGCCAGCAGCCAAGATCCAGACATCTATGGCTACACCTTC
D: TRBD1; V: TRBV5-1; J: TRBJ2-6; size: .; CDR3: CASSLEGQGFMEANVLTF; DNA: TGCGCCAGCAGCTTGGAGGGACAGGGGTTTATGGAGGCCAACGTCCTGACTTTC
D: .; V: TRBV2; J: TRBJ1-1; size: .; CDR3: CASSGSGWNTEAFF; DNA: TGTGCCAGCAGTGGATCAGGATGGAACACTGAAGCTTTCTTT
D: .; V: TRBV29-1; J: TRBJ1-3; size: few; CDR3: CSVTKTLGNTIYF; DNA: TGCAGCGTTACAAAGACTCTTGGAAACACCATATATTTT
D: TRBD1; V: TRBV2; J: TRBJ1-5; size: .; CDR3: CASSDLQGSSNQPQHF; DNA: TGTGCCAGCAGTGACTTACAGGGGTCAAGCAATCAGCCCCAGCATTTT
D: TRBD1; V: TRBV5-6; J: TRBJ2-3; size: .; CDR3: CASRLQGAATDTQYF; DNA: TGTGCCAGCAGGTTACAGGGGGCAGCTACAGATACGCAGTATTTT
D: .; V: TRBV6-5; J: TRBJ1-5; size: .; CDR3: CASGDLKPQHF; DNA: TGTGCCAGCGGAGACCTAAAGCCCCAGCATTTT
D: .; V: TRBV2; J: TRBJ1-5; size: .; CDR3: CASSDGRVSNQPQHF; DNA: TGTGCCAGCAGTGACGGCAGGGTTAGCAATCAGCCCCAGCATTTT
D: TRBD1; V: TRBV11-1; J: TRBJ2-7; size: .; CDR3: CASSSDRVDYEQYF; DNA: TGTGCCAGCAGCTCGGACAGGGTGGACTACGAGCAGTACTTC
D: .; V: TRBV6-5; J: TRBJ1-2; size: .; CDR3: CASSEGGARGF; DNA: TGTGCCAGCAGTGAAGGAGGGGCACGGGGCTTC
D: TRBD2; V: TRBV19; J: TRBJ2-7; size: .; CDR3: CASSIDLSSGTNYEQYF; DNA: TGTGCCAGTAGTATAGATCTGAGTAGCGGGACTAACTACGAGCAGTACTTC
D: TRBD1; V: TRBV7-9; J: TRBJ2-7; size: .; CDR3: CASSPGQGGVFSYEQYF; DNA: TGTGCCAGCAGCCCGGGACAGGGGGGCGTCTTCTCCTACGAGCAGTACTTC
D: .; V: TRBV5-1; J: TRBJ1-2; size: .; CDR3: CASRLRLRYGYTF; DNA: TGCGCCAGCCGGTTGAGACTACGATATGGCTACACCTTC
D: TRBD1; V: TRBV2; J: TRBJ1-5; size: .; CDR3: CASRRGDRGRQPQHF; DNA: TGTGCCAGCAGGCGGGGGGACAGGGGAAGACAGCCCCAGCATTTT
D: TRBD1; V: TRBV27; J: TRBJ1-1; size: .; CDR3: CASSLYPGFDRGEMNTEAFF; DNA: TGTGCCAGCAGTTTATACCCCGGGTTCGACAGGGGGGAAATGAACACTGAAGCTTTCTTT
D: .; V: TRBV29-1; J: TRBJ1-5; size: .; CDR3: CSVADTSNQPQHF; DNA: TGCAGCGTTGCAGACACAAGCAATCAGCCCCAGCATTTT
D: .; V: TRBV27; J: TRBJ1-5; size: .; CDR3: CASSLGAAGNQPQHF; DNA: TGTGCCAGCAGTTTAGGTGCGGCTGGCAATCAGCCCCAGCATTTT
D: TRBD2; V: TRBV6-5; J: TRBJ2-5; size: .; CDR3: CASSRLAGGLETQYF; DNA: TGTGCCAGCAGCCGGCTAGCGGGGGGGCTCGAGACCCAGTACTTC
D: .; V: TRBV28; J: TRBJ2-7; size: .; CDR3: CASSSPQGYITYEQYF; DNA: TGTGCCAGCAGTTCCCCCCAGGGATACATAACCTACGAGCAGTACTTC
D: TRBD2; V: TRBV6-5; J: TRBJ2-7; size: .; CDR3: CASSRMTSGGARQYF; DNA: TGTGCCAGCAGTCGGATGACTAGCGGGGGGGCCCGGCAGTACTTC
D: TRBD2; V: TRBV6-6; J: TRBJ2-1; size: .; CDR3: CASRASGDDHNEQFF; DNA: TGTGCCAGCAGGGCTAGCGGGGACGACCACAATGAGCAGTTCTTC
D: TRBD1; V: TRBV11-3; J: TRBJ2-5; size: .; CDR3: CASSIGQGVLGETQYF; DNA: TGTGCCAGCAGCATCGGACAGGGAGTGTTGGGAGAGACCCAGTACTTC
D: .; V: TRBV6-5; J: TRBJ1-2; size: .; CDR3: CASRQGDGYTF; DNA: TGTGCCAGCAGACAGGGTGATGGCTACACCTTC
D: .; V: TRBV18; J: TRBJ1-2; size: .; CDR3: CASSPSPDSLNYGYTF; DNA: TGTGCCAGCTCACCATCGCCAGACAGCCTTAACTATGGCTACACCTTC
D: TRBD1; V: TRBV6-6; J: TRBJ1-3; size: .; CDR3: CASTTGSSGNTIYF; DNA: TGTGCCAGCACGACAGGGAGCTCTGGAAACACCATATATTTT
D: TRBD2; V: TRBV5-4; J: TRBJ2-3; size: once; CDR3: CASSLGRGGLVGLADTQYF; DNA: TGTGCCAGCAGCTTGGGGCGGGGGGGCCTGGTAGGTTTAGCAGATACGCAGTATTTT
D: TRBD1; V: TRBV7-6; J: TRBJ1-4; size: .; CDR3: CASSLDRGYEKLFF; DNA: TGTGCCAGCAGCCTGGACAGGGGTTATGAAAAACTGTTTTTT
D: TRBD2; V: TRBV27; J: TRBJ2-7; size: .; CDR3: CASSLYAGGYYEQYF; DNA: TGTGCCAGCAGTTTATATGCGGGGGGGTACTACGAGCAGTACTTC
D: TRBD2; V: TRBV2; J: TRBJ2-3; size: .; CDR3: CASSDVSGGTDTQYF; DNA: TGTGCCAGCAGTGATGTTAGCGGGGGCACAGATACGCAGTATTTT
D: .; V: TRBV7-9; J: TRBJ2-2; size: .; CDR3: CASSLLPGVQTGELFF; DNA: TGTGCCAGCAGCTTATTGCCGGGAGTGCAAACCGGGGAGCTGTTTTTT
D: .; V: TRBV5-8; J: TRBJ2-3; size: few; CDR3: CASSSGVVGDTQYF; DNA: TGTGCCAGCAGCTCGGGTGTGGTTGGAGATACGCAGTATTTT
D: TRBD1; V: TRBV5-4; J: TRBJ2-7; size: .; CDR3: CASSLGDRDLIEQYF; DNA: TGTGCCAGCAGCTTGGGGGACAGGGATCTCATCGAGCAGTACTTC